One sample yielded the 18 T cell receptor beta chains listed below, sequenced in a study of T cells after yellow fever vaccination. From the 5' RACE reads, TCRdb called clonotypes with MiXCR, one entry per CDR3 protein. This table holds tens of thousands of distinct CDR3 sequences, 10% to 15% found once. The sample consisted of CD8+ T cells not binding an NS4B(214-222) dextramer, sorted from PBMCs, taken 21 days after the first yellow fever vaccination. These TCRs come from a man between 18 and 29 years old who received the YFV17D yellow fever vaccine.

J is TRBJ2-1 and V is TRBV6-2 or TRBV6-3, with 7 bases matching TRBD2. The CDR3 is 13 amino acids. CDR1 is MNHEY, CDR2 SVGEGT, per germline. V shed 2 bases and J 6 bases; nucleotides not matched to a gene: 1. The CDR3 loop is CASSYAGVNEQFF. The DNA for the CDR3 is TGTGCCAGCAGTTACGCGGGAGTCAATGAGCAGTTCTTC.

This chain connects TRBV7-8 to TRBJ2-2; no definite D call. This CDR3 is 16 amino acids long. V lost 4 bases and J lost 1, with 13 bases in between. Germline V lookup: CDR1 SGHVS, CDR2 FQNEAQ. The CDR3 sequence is CASSSPELGNTGELFF. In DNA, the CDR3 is TGTGCCAGCAGCTCTCCTGAGTTGGGGAACACCGGGGAGCTGTTTTTT. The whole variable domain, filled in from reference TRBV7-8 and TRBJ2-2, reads GAGVSQSPRYKVAKRGQDVALRCDPISGHVSLFWYQQALGQGPEFLTYFQNEAQLDKSGLPSDRFFAERPEGSVSTLKIQRTQQEDSAVYLCASSSPELGNTGELFFGEGSRLTVL.

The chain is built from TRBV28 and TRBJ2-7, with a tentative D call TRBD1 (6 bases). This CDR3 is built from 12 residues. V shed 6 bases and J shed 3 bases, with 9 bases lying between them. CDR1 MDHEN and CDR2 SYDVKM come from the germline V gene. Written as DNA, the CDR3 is TGTGCCAGCAGCCAACAGGGCTACGAGCAGTACGTC. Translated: CASSQQGYEQYV.

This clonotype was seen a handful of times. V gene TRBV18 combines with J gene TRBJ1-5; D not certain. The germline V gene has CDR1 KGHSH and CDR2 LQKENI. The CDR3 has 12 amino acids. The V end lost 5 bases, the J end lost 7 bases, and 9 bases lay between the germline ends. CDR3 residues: CASSGGAQPQHF. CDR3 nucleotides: TGTGCCAGCTCAGGCGGCGCCCAGCCCCAGCATTTT. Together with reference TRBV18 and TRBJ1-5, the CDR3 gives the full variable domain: NAGVMQNPRHLVRRRGQEARLRCSPMKGHSHVYWYRQLPEEGLKFMVYLQKENIIDESGMPKERFSAEFPKEGPSILRIQQVVRGDSAAYFCASSGGAQPQHFGDGTRLSIL.

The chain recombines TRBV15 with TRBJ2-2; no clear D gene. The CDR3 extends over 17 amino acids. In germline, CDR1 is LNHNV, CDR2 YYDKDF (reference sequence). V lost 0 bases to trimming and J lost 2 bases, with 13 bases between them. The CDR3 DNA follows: TGTGCCACCAGCAGAGATTTAGTGGGCAGAAACACCGGGGAGCTGTTTTTT. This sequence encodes CATSRDLVGRNTGELFF.

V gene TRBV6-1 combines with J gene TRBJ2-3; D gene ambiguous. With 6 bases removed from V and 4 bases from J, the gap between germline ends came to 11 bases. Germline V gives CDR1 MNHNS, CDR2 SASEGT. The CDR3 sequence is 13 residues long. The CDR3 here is CASSHIPADTQYF. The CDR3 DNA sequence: TGTGCCAGCAGCCACATCCCGGCAGATACGCAGTATTTT.

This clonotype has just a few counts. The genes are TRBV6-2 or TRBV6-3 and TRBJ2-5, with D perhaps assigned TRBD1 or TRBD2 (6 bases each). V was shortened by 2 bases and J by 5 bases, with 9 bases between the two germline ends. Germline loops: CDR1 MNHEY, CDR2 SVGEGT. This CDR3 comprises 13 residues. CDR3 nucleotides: TGTGCCAGCAGTTACGGGGGGCGGGAGACCCAGTACTTC. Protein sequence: CASSYGGRETQYF.

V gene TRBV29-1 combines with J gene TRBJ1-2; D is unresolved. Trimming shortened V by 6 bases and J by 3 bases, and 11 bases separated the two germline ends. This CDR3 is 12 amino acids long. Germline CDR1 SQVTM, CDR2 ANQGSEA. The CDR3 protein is CSVQSGDYGYTF. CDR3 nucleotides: TGCAGCGTCCAGTCCGGGGACTATGGCTACACCTTC.

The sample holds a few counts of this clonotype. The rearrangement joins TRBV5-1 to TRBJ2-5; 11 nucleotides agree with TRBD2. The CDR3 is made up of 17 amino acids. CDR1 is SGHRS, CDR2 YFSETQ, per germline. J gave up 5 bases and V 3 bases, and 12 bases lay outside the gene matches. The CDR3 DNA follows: TGCGCCAGCAGCTGGATAACTAGCGGGGGACCGCAGGAGACCCAGTACTTC. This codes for CASSWITSGGPQETQYF.

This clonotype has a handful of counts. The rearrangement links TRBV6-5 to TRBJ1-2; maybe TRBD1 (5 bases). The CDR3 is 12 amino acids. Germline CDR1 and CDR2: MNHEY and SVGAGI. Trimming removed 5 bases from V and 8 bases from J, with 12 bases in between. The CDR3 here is CASSPGLYGYTF. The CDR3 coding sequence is TGTGCCAGCAGTCCAGGGCTATACGGCTACACCTTC.

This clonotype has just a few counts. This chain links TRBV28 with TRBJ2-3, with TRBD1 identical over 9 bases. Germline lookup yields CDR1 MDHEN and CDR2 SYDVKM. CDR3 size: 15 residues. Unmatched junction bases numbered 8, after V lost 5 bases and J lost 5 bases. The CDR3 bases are TGTGCCAGCAGTCCCCCGGACAGGGGAGGAGATACGCAGTATTTT. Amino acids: CASSPPDRGGDTQYF.

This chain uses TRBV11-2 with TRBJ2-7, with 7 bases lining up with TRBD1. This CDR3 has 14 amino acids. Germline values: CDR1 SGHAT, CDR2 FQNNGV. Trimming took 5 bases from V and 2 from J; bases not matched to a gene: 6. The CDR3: CASSVTGTAYEQYV. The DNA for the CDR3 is TGTGCCAGCAGCGTAACCGGGACAGCCTACGAGCAGTACGTC.

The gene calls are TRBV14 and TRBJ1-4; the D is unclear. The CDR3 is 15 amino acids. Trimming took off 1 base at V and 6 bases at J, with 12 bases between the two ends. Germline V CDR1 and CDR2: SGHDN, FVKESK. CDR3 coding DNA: TGTGCCAGCAGCCAAGGTGTGAGGGTGGATGAAAAACTGTTTTTT. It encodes CASSQGVRVDEKLFF.

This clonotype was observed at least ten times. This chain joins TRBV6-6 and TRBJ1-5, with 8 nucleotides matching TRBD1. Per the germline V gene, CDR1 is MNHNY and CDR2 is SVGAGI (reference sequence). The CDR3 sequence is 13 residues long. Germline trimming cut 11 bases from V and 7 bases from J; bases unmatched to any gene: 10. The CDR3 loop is CAVGQGGDQPQHF. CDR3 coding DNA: TGTGCCGTAGGACAGGGAGGGGACCAGCCCCAGCATTTT.

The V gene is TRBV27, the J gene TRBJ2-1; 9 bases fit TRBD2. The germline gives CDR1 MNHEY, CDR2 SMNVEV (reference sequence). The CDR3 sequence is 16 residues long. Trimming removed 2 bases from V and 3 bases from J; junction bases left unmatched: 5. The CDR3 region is CASSLVGRGGYNEQFF. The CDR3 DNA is TGTGCCAGCAGTTTAGTGGGGCGGGGGGGCTACAATGAGCAGTTCTTC.

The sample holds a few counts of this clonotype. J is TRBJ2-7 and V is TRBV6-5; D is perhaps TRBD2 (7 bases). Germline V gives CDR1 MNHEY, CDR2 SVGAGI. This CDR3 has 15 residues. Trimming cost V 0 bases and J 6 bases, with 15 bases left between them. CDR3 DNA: TGTGCCAGCAGTTACTCAGGGGGGGGAGCGGGCGAGCAGTACGTC. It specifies CASSYSGGGAGEQYV.

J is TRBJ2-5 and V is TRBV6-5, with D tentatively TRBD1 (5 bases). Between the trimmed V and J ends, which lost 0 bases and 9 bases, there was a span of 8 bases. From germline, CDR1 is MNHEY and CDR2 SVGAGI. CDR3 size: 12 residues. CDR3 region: CASSYSAGSQYF. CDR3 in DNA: TGTGCCAGCAGTTACTCGGCAGGGTCCCAGTACTTC.

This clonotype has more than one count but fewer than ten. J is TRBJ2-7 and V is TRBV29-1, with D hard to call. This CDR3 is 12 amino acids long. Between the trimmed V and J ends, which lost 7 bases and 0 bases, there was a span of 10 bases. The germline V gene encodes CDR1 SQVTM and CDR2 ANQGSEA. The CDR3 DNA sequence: TGCAGCGCCGTATTGAACTCCTACGAGCAGTACTTC. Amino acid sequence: CSAVLNSYEQYF.